These 28 T cell receptor beta chains came from one sample sequenced in a study of response to subunit inactivated influenza vaccine. MiXCR, run by TCRdb on the RT-PCR reads, gives a single entry per CDR3 protein. The sample consists of around 580,000 distinct CDR3 sequences, about 12% of them appearing once. Sequencing used PBMCs from blood, obtained on the day of vaccination. Receptors were obtained from a man aged 50 to 60 who received an inactivated influenza vaccine.

The chain recombines TRBV6-2 or TRBV6-3 with TRBJ2-5, with TRBD2 identical over 8 bases. The CDR3 spans 17 residues. From germline, CDR1 is MNHEY and CDR2 SVGEGT. With 2 bases clipped from V and 4 bases from J, the junction kept 12 bases outside the gene matches. For the CDR3, the DNA is TGTGCCAGCAGTTACGGGGCTAGCGGGCCCCCCACAGAGACCCAGTACTTC. Amino acid sequence: CASSYGASGPPTETQYF.

This clonotype came up a few times. The chain joins TRBV20-1 to TRBJ1-6, with a tentative D call TRBD1 (5 bases). This CDR3 spans 14 amino acids. Per the germline V gene, CDR1 is DFQATT and CDR2 is SNEGSKA (reference sequence). Trimming shortened V by 0 bases and J by 9 bases, and 12 bases separated the two germline ends. CDR3 nucleotides: TGCAGTGCTAGAGATCGACAGTACCTTTCACCCCTCCACTTT. Translation: CSARDRQYLSPLHF.

The V gene is TRBV9, the J gene TRBJ1-1; D not resolved. The V gene's germline CDR1 is SGDLS and CDR2 YYNGEE. The CDR3 spans 13 residues. The V and J ends lost 6 bases and 3 bases respectively, with 12 bases between them. CDR3 bases: TGTGCCAGCACAGGAGTCACAGACACTGAAGCTTTCTTT. This codes for CASTGVTDTEAFF.

This clonotype was observed a few times. V is TRBV7-2 and J is TRBJ1-5; D not resolved. The germline V gene encodes CDR1 SGHTA and CDR2 FQGNSA. Trimming cost V 4 bases and J 1 base, with 8 bases left between them. This CDR3 spans 14 amino acids. CDR3 region: CASSSEWSNQPQHF. The CDR3 DNA sequence: TGTGCCAGCAGCTCGGAATGGAGCAATCAGCCCCAGCATTTT. The whole variable domain, remainder taken from reference TRBV7-2 and TRBJ1-5, is GAGVSQSPSNKVTEKGKDVELRCDPISGHTALYWYRQSLGQGLEFLIYFQGNSAPDKSGLPSDRFSAERTGGSVSTLTIQRTQQEDSAVYLCASSSEWSNQPQHFGDGTRLSIL.

This clonotype was recorded a few times. This chain joins TRBV3-1 and TRBJ2-3, with 7 bases that match TRBD1. The V and J ends lost 2 bases and 1 base, in that order; junction bases with no gene match: 12. The CDR3 consists of 18 residues. Germline V CDR1 and CDR2: LGHDT, YNNKEL (reference sequence). In DNA form, the CDR3 reads TGTGCCAGCAGCCAACCCCGACAGGGAATAGGAGGCACAGATACGCAGTATTTT. This codes for CASSQPRQGIGGTDTQYF.

This clonotype was counted at least ten times. The chain uses TRBV10-3 and TRBJ2-7; 9 bases agree with TRBD2. V was clipped by 8 bases and J by 5 bases; unmatched bases: 7. The CDR3 length is 13 residues. In germline, CDR1 is ENHRY, CDR2 SYGVKD. The CDR3, as DNA: TGTGCCATCCGGGGACTAGCTCAAGACGAGCAGTACTTC. It specifies CAIRGLAQDEQYF.

This clonotype has only one observation. V usage is TRBV28 and J usage is TRBJ2-7; possibly TRBD1 for D (6 bases). CDR1 is MDHEN and CDR2 is SYDVKM in the germline V gene. Deletions cut 5 bases from V and 9 bases from J, with 20 bases between. The length of the CDR3 is 14 residues. The CDR3 DNA is TGTGCCAGCAGTCACCGACAGGTGGGCTTCGGGCAGTACTTC. Translated, it gives CASSHRQVGFGQYF.

This chain joins TRBV6-5 and TRBJ1-1; 7 bases map to TRBD1. Germline CDR1 MNHEY, CDR2 SVGAGI. J was trimmed by 12 bases and V by 6 bases; bases with no gene match: 7. This CDR3 comprises 11 residues. CDR3 residues: CASRVDRATFF. The CDR3 nucleotides are TGTGCCAGCAGGGTCGACAGGGCGACTTTCTTT.

This clonotype was counted a few times. This sequence joins TRBV9 and TRBJ2-7; D is possibly TRBD2 (6 bases). Looked up from germline, CDR1 is SGDLS and CDR2 is YYNGEE. The CDR3 covers 15 residues. V shed 4 bases and J shed 2 bases, with 16 bases lying between them. This chain's CDR3 is CASSPRLVGPYEQYF. In DNA form, the CDR3 reads TGTGCCAGCAGCCCCCGACTAGTGGGCCCCTACGAGCAGTACTTC.

The CDR3 reads CASSTGRSPLHF. For the CDR3, the DNA is TGTGCCAGCAGTACAGGGAGGTCACCCCTCCACTTT. The chain has TRBV6-2 or TRBV6-3 and TRBJ1-6, with D tentatively TRBD1 (6 bases). The germline V gene has CDR1 MNHEY and CDR2 SVGEGT. This CDR3 is built from 12 residues. The V end lost 5 bases, the J end lost 10 bases, and 9 bases lay between the germline ends.

Here the CDR3 reads CSVGDVAYEQYF. CDR3 coding DNA: TGCAGCGTTGGGGACGTTGCCTACGAGCAGTACTTC. The chain combines TRBV29-1 with TRBJ2-7; perhaps D is TRBD1 or TRBD2 (5 bases each). Germline values: CDR1 SQVTM, CDR2 ANQGSEA. CDR3 size: 12 residues. The V gene lost 4 bases and the J gene lost 2 bases, with 9 bases spanning the gap.

This clonotype showed up many times. This chain links TRBV29-1 with TRBJ2-1; no clear D. CDR3 size: 13 residues. With 0 bases removed from V and 9 bases from J, the gap between germline ends came to 12 bases. Germline V gene data show CDR1 as SQVTM and CDR2 as ANQGSEA. DNA of the CDR3: TGCAGCGTTGAAGATGTAAGGGTCGGTGAGCAGTTCTTC. The encoded protein is CSVEDVRVGEQFF.

The gene calls are TRBV2 and TRBJ2-1; D perhaps matches TRBD2 (6 bases). CDR3 size: 13 residues. V was shortened by 7 bases and J by 4 bases, with 11 bases between the two germline ends. In germline, CDR1 is SNHLY, CDR2 FYNNEI. The CDR3 bases are TGTGCCAGCACGACTAGTGGATACAATGAGCAGTTCTTC. Amino acid sequence: CASTTSGYNEQFF.

This rearrangement joins TRBV27 to TRBJ1-1; D unresolved. CDR3 length: 17 amino acids. V shed 3 bases and J shed 0 bases, with 17 bases lying between them. Looked up from germline, CDR1 is MNHEY and CDR2 is SMNVEV (reference sequence). CDR3 nucleotides: TGTGCCAGCAGTTTTTCAAGAGACTTGATCATGAACACTGAAGCTTTCTTT. This encodes CASSFSRDLIMNTEAFF.

The V gene is TRBV3-1, the J gene TRBJ2-3; unclear D gene. Germline CDR1 and CDR2: LGHDT and YNNKEL (reference sequence). The CDR3 sequence is 13 residues long. The V end lost 0 bases, the J end lost 11 bases, and 12 bases lay between the germline ends. In DNA form, the CDR3 reads TGTGCCAGCAGCCAAGATAGTGGTTGGGAGCAGTATTTT. Amino acids: CASSQDSGWEQYF.

The chain joins TRBV14 to TRBJ2-5; D may be TRBD2 (6 bases). Trimming took off 3 bases at V and 9 bases at J, with 20 bases between the two ends. The CDR3 extends over 15 amino acids. Germline lookup yields CDR1 SGHDN and CDR2 FVKESK. The CDR3 nucleotides read TGTGCCAGCAGCCAGAGCGGACCTACCGGAGGGTCCCAGTACTTC. Amino acid sequence: CASSQSGPTGGSQYF.

At least ten counts were recorded for this clonotype. V and J are TRBV27 and TRBJ2-5, with D possibly TRBD1 on 5 matching bases. The germline V and J ends were trimmed by 5 bases and 6 bases, with 13 bases remaining between them. This CDR3 comprises 13 residues. Germline loops: CDR1 MNHEY, CDR2 SMNVEV (reference sequence). The CDR3 sequence: CASSAGRVQTQYF. CDR3 in DNA: TGTGCCAGCAGTGCCGGCAGGGTTCAGACCCAGTACTTC.

This chain links TRBV7-9 with TRBJ2-7; 12 nucleotides agree with TRBD2. Germline V CDR1 and CDR2: SEHNR, FQNEAQ (reference sequence). Losses at the gene ends were 1 base for V and 8 bases for J; bases not matched to a gene: 6. The CDR3 consists of 15 residues. The CDR3 sequence: CASSLEWTSGIKQYF. As DNA, the CDR3 is TGTGCCAGCAGCTTAGAATGGACTAGCGGGATTAAGCAGTACTTC.

This clonotype has at least ten counts. The chain joins TRBV29-1 to TRBJ2-1; TRBD2 matches at 12 bases. The ends lost 6 bases at V and 8 bases at J; junction bases unmatched: 11. The CDR3 length is 15 residues. Per germline, CDR1 SQVTM and CDR2 ANQGSEA. The CDR3 DNA follows: TGCAGCGTAGACTCTAGCGGGAGGGCGGGCTATGAGCAGTTCTTC. Encoded protein: CSVDSSGRAGYEQFF.

This clonotype has a count of ten or more. The rearrangement uses TRBV7-9 and TRBJ1-6; no clear D gene. Trimming removed 4 bases from V and 8 bases from J, with 21 bases in between. The CDR3 extends over 17 amino acids. Looked up from germline, CDR1 is SEHNR and CDR2 is FQNEAQ (reference sequence). CDR3 nucleotides: TGTGCCAGCAGCTCCAAACTCGGGAGGGAGGGTCATTCACCCCTCCACTTT. This translates into CASSSKLGREGHSPLHF.

This clonotype was recorded a few times. This chain connects TRBV12-3 or TRBV12-4 to TRBJ2-5, with D possibly TRBD2 on 5 matching bases. The CDR3 contains 16 residues. V lost 2 bases, J lost 1 base, and 14 bases lay in between. In DNA form, the CDR3 reads TGTGCCAGCAGTTTATCCCCGGGTCGGGGCCAAGAGACCCAGTACTTC. As protein: CASSLSPGRGQETQYF.

This clonotype was seen only a few times. The chain couples TRBV7-9 to TRBJ1-1, with D maybe TRBD1 (6 bases). Trimming removed 5 bases from V and 7 bases from J, with 23 bases in between. The germline V gene encodes CDR1 SEHNR and CDR2 FQNEAQ (reference sequence). The CDR3 loop spans 16 amino acids. This chain's CDR3 is CASSDPPGQWGDEAFF. DNA for the CDR3: TGTGCCAGCAGCGACCCCCCAGGACAGTGGGGTGATGAAGCTTTCTTT.

This clonotype was detected many times. The rearrangement joins TRBV7-2 to TRBJ2-2, with TRBD2 identical over 14 bases. The germline gives CDR1 SGHTA, CDR2 FQGNSA. The J segment lost 4 bases and the V segment lost 6 bases, leaving 4 bases of the junction unmatched. The CDR3 spans 16 residues. CDR3 sequence reads: CASRGLAGALTGELFF. The DNA of the CDR3 is TGTGCCAGCAGGGGACTAGCGGGAGCGCTCACCGGGGAGCTGTTTTTT.

In this sample, this clonotype turned up a few times. The rearrangement uses TRBV11-1 and TRBJ1-2; no definite D call. Germline CDR1 reads SGHAT; CDR2 reads FQDESV (reference sequence). This CDR3 has 19 residues. The V gene lost 5 bases and the J gene lost 2 bases, with 27 bases spanning the gap. Here the CDR3 reads CASSPRIKIGSAVNYGYTF. CDR3 nucleotide sequence: TGTGCCAGCAGCCCTCGGATTAAGATAGGGAGTGCGGTAAACTATGGCTACACCTTC.

This clonotype has ten or more counts. The genes are TRBV5-1 and TRBJ1-1, with 9 nucleotides matching TRBD1. CDR1 is SGHRS, CDR2 YFSETQ, per germline. J was trimmed by 9 bases and V by 3 bases; bases with no gene match: 3. There are 12 residues in the CDR3. CDR3 nucleotides: TGCGCCAGCAGCTACGGACAGGGGAAAGCTTTCTTT. Protein: CASSYGQGKAFF.

This clonotype was picked up a small number of times. This chain connects TRBV6-1 to TRBJ2-7; possible D gene TRBD1, 6 bases. Per germline, CDR1 MNHNS and CDR2 SASEGT. The CDR3 is made up of 15 amino acids. Trimming took off 3 bases at V and 7 bases at J, with 19 bases between the two ends. CDR3 sequence: CASSEYGRDIGEQYF. In DNA form, the CDR3 reads TGTGCCAGCAGTGAGTACGGCCGGGACATTGGTGAGCAGTACTTC.

This clonotype was seen at least ten times. The rearrangement uses TRBV12-3 or TRBV12-4 and TRBJ2-7; unclear D gene. CDR3 length: 13 residues. V was trimmed by 3 bases and J by 3 bases, leaving 9 bases between them. The CDR3, as DNA: TGTGCCAGCAGTTTGGGCACCTTCTACGAGCAGTACTTC. The encoded protein is CASSLGTFYEQYF.

V gene TRBV15 combines with J gene TRBJ1-2; weak D call: TRBD1 (5 bases). Trimming shortened V by 0 bases and J by 4 bases, and 12 bases separated the two germline ends. The CDR3 runs 15 residues. Looked up from germline, CDR1 is LNHNV and CDR2 is YYDKDF (reference sequence). The chain's CDR3 is CATSRDGARGYGYTF. CDR3 bases: TGTGCCACCAGCAGAGATGGGGCGCGGGGCTATGGCTACACCTTC.